This record looks at one T cell receptor beta chain sequence and its context. Which antigen it targets is not known. No base quality values were provided; no much bigger clone lies one nucleotide off. For the CD8 naive samples, CD45RO-negative cells were positively selected for CCR7, yielding a CD45RA+CCR7+ population from which TemRA cells were excluded. The donors were healthy, HIV-negative adults with no recently reported acute infections or vaccinations. Every donor was a Caucasian adult residing in Nashville, Tennessee, USA. After blood collection by leukapheresis, PBMCs were isolated using Ficoll-Histopaque density gradient centrifugation and then cryopreserved in the vapor phase of liquid nitrogen. Analytical flow cytometry was used to check the purity and quantity of each magnetically sorted T cell population. Genomic DNA was isolated from every sorted fraction and measured by UV absorbance on a Nanodrop 2000c.

This specimen belongs to a study of shared clonotypes between healthy human individuals (dated by TCRdb to about 2020). Regarding the complete study: The cohort included three men and two women between 18 and 49 years of age. To increase sequencing depth and limit assay-specific biases, TCR repertoire library preparation and sequencing were carried out by different laboratories using diverse techniques. To estimate repertoire size and how much clonotype sharing occurs between individuals, the study deeply sequenced the blood TCR repertoires of 4 to 6 healthy adults. For each donor, three plates each were used for CD4 naive and CD4 memory, two plates were used for CD8 naive, and one plate was used for CD8 memory. Each donor's leukapheresis produced roughly between about 0.9 and 9.5 billion PBMCs. The research as a whole found: Pairwise subsampling led to the expectation that sequencing depth would affect the degree of clonotype sharing among donors. Compared with non-shared clonotypes, clonotypes shared by all four sorted-subset donors had higher generation probabilities. Because the study included only a small number of donors, the genetic and exposure-history diversity represented was limited. When a few donors were compared, the shared fraction of clonotypes was 5% to 6.5% for naive CD4, roughly 3.4% for naive CD8, about 2.5% for memory CD4, and roughly 0.43% for memory CD8. Rarefaction of sorted-subset datasets indicated incomplete sequencing despite the large sequencing depth. Naive subsets generally had larger estimated clonotype richness than memory subsets. Sampling was restricted to blood, and TCR repertoires in tissue are likely to differ from TCR repertoires in blood.

Using the deep immunoSEQ assay, TCR CDR3 regions were amplified from genomic DNA by multiplex PCR. Extracted genomic DNA from each cell subset was distributed evenly across all wells of several immunoSEQ 96-well plates, and each plate was treated as a replicate. Each replicate PCR for sorted subsets received about 0.2 ug genomic DNA, equal to some 32,000 T cell genomes. Purified libraries were quantified with a Qubit 3.0 fluorometer, sized on a Bioanalyzer 2100, and re-quantified with the KAPA Library Quantification kit. Each immunoSEQ 96-well plate was sequenced on its own single-read 150-cycle Illumina NextSeq 550 flow cell. The source study handled its data this way. Because the immunoSEQ output held only junctional sequences and lacked quality scores, the filtering could not match the filtering applied to full-length reads. Sequences were annotated with PyIR, a Python wrapper for IgBLAST v1.9, using IMGT germline references to assign V/J genes and CDR3. Reads with weak V/J assignments (E-value above 1e-6), missing CDR3, stop codons, out-of-frame junctions, or ambiguous translated residues were removed. V3J clonotypes were defined as sequences sharing an identical inferred V gene, J gene, and CDR3 amino acid sequence. Percentage overlap between repertoires was computed as shared unique clonotypes divided by the size of the smaller repertoire. Repertoire richness was assessed with RTK rarefaction, the Chao1 estimator, and Recon v2.1 estimates of unobserved clonotypes. For all TCRbeta clonotypes obtained by the gDNA method from four donors, generation probabilities were computed with OLGA. TCRdb's version of the immuneACCESS table is confined to in-frame rearrangements and falls short of the full clone set. An unresolved V gene accounts for under half of the shortfall where checked; the remainder is of unknown origin. V and J calls plus clone size are reproduced from that table; the DNA served to infer D and trimming. The sample table contains just over 2,000,000 clones; only one count was recorded for roughly 95% of them. Of the sample, approximately 1.2% falls within the top ten clones.

The clonotype comes from a man younger than 35 in good health. The sequenced sample consisted of naive CD8+ T cells sorted from blood. Per the publication, the cell subset or site label means: CD45RA+CCR7+.

The CDR3 protein is CASSDGGDYTF. In nucleotide form, the sequence is TGTGCCAGCAGTGATGGGGGTGACTACACCTTC. The V gene is TRBV2 and the J gene is TRBJ1-2; a weak D assignment points to TRBD1 (5 bases agree). The CDR3 starts with the cysteine, ends with the phenylalanine, and has 11 residues. CDR3 DNA is the only sequence kept; it has 33 bases, read in frame from the first base. CDR1 and CDR2, looked up from the germline V gene, are SNHLY and FYNNEI. V is cut by 3 bases and J by 10 bases, and the space between the germline ends is 9 bases.